The clone carrying this T cell receptor beta chain showed up many times. Its antigen is unknown. Unmatched junction bases numbered 5, after V lost 0 bases and J lost 5 bases. This CDR3 spans 15 amino acids. Germline V gene data show CDR1 as SGHAT and CDR2 as FQDESV (reference sequence). The data originate from a study of T cells in Graves' hyperthyroidism and ophthalmopathy. On the study more broadly: It was at initial diagnosis, before any treatment, that peripheral blood was collected. Whole-study findings and limits: Blood held most thyroid clonotypes expanded above 0.001 frequency.

Among the patients, aged 18 to 65, hyperthyroidism was newly diagnosed and had lasted under 2 months. RNA transcripts provided the source from which TCR beta CDR3 regions were amplified. When the TCR CDR3 underwent first-round RT-PCR, the HTBI primer set was used. MiXCR, run by TCRdb on the multiplex PCR reads, gives a single entry per CDR3 protein. The data contain around 420,000 distinct CDR3 sequences, less than 20% of them singletons. Sequencing input: blood. The receptor's source is a woman between 18 and 29 years old with Graves' hyperthyroidism. The chain recombines TRBV11-1 with TRBJ2-5; 8 bases are a match to TRBD1. CDR3 sequence reads: CASSLAWTGHETQYF. CDR3 nucleotides: TGTGCCAGCAGCTTAGCCTGGACAGGGCACGAGACCCAGTACTTC.